The clone carrying this TCR beta chain was seen ten or more times. The antigen is unknown. The authors took blood RNA from unsorted whole blood and also extracted germline DNA. No patient had received treatment, and all had chronic HBV infection. V was shortened by 6 bases and J by 9 bases, with 15 bases between the two germline ends. CDR3 length: 13 residues. This record belongs to a study of tumor-infiltrating lymphocytes in primary liver carcinoma. Study details: Maximum tumor diameters ranged from about 4.2 to 11 cm, stage T1-T3 N0M0.

Overall study findings and caveats: Bulk, unsorted sampling meant CD4+ and CD8+ repertoires went uncompared.

Researchers generated TCR beta cDNA from about 530 ng of total RNA, relying on a constant-region primer. Library construction for TCR beta comprised three nested multiplex PCR rounds performed with slightly modified ARM-PCR. The two initial PCR rounds, roughly 10 cycles each, used TRBV1-TRBV30 forward and C-beta reverse primers. TCRdb reprocessed the multiplex PCR reads with MiXCR, giving one entry per CDR3 protein. This table holds 190,000 or so distinct CDR3 sequences, around three fifths found once. The sequence was collected from a woman aged 55-69 years with primary liver carcinoma and hepatitis B virus infection. The chain employs TRBV12-3 or TRBV12-4 and TRBJ2-1, with D perhaps TRBD2 (6 bases). Sequencing input: peripheral blood. This chain's CDR3 is CASRLGTVGEQFF. The CDR3 DNA reads TGTGCCAGCAGACTAGGGACTGTGGGTGAGCAGTTCTTC.